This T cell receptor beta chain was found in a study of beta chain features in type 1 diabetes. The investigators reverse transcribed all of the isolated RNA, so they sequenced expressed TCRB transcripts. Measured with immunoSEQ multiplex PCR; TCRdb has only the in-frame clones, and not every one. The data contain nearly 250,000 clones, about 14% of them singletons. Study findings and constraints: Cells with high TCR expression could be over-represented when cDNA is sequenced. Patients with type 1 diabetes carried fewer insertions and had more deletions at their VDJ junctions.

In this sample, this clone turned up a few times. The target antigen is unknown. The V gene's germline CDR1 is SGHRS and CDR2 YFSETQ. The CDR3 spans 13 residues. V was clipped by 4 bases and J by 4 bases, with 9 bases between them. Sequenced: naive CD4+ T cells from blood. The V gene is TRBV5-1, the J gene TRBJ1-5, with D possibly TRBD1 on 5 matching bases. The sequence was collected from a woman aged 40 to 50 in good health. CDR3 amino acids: CASSPTGNQPQHF. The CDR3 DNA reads TGCGCCAGCAGCCCCACAGGAAATCAGCCCCAGCATTTT.